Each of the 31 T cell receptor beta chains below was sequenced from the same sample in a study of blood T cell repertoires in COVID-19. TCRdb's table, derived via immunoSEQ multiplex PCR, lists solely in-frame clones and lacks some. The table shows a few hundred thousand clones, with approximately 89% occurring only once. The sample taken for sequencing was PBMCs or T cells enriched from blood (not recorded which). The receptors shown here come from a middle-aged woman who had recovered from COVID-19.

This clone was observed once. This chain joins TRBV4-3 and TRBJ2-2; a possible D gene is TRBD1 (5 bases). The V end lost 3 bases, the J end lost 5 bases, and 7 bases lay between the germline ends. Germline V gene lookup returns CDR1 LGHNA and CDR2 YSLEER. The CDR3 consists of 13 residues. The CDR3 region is CASSQPGTGELFF. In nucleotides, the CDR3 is TGCGCCAGCAGCCAGCCAGGGACCGGGGAGCTGTTTTTT.

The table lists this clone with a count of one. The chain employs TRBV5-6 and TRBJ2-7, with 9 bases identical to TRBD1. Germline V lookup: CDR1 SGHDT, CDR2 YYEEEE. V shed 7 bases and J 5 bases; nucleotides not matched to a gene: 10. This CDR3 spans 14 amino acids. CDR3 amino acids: CASLTSTGGDEQYF. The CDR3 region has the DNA TGTGCCAGCCTCACGTCGACAGGGGGAGACGAGCAGTACTTC.

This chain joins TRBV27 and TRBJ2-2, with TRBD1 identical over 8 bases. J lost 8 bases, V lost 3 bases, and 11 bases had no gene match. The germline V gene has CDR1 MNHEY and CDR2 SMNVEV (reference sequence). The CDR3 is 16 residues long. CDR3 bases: TGTGCCAGCAGTTTTTCGGGCAGGGGGCTCTTGGGGGAGCTGTTTTTT. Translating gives CASSFSGRGLLGELFF.

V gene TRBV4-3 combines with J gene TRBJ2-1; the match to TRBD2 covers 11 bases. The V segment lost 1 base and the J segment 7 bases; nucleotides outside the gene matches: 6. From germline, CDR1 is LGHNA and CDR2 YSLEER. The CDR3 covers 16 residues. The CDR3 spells CASSQGSGRDYNEQFF. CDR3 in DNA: TGCGCCAGCAGCCAAGGTAGCGGGAGGGACTATAATGAGCAGTTCTTC.

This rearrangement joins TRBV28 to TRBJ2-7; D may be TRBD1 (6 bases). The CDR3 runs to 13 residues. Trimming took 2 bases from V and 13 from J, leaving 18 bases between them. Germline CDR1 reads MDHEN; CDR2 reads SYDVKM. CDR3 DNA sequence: TGTGCCAGCAGTTTAGATGGTACAGGGATCTGTTACTTC. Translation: CASSLDGTGICYF.

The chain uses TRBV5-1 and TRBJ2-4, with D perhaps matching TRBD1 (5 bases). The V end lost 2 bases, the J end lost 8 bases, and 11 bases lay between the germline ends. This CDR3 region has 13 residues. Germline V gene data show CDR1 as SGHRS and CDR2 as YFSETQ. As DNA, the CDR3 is TGCGCCAGCAGCTTTAATCAGGGCTACATTCAGTACTTC. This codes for CASSFNQGYIQYF.

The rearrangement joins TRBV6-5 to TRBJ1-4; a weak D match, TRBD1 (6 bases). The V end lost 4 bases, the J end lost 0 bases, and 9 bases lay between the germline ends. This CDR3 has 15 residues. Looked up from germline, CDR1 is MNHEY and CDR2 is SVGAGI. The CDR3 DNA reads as TGTGCCAGCAGTTCAGGGGTTGCAACTAATGAAAAACTGTTTTTT. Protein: CASSSGVATNEKLFF.

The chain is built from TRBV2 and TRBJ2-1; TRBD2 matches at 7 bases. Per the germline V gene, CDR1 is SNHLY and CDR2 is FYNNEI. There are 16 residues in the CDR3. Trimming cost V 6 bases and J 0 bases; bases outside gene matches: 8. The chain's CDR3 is CASSATSVSSYNEQFF. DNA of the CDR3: TGTGCCAGCAGCGCCACTAGCGTCAGCTCCTACAATGAGCAGTTCTTC.

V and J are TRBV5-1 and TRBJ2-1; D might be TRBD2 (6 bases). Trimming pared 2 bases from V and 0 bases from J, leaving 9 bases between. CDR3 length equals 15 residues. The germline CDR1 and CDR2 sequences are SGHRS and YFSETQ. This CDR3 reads CASSFGLSSYNEQFF. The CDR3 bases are TGCGCCAGCAGCTTTGGACTAAGCTCCTACAATGAGCAGTTCTTC. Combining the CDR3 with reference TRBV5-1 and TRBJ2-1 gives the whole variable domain KAGVTQTPRYLIKTRGQQVTLSCSPISGHRSVSWYQQTPGQGLQFLFEYFSETQRNKGNFPGRFSGRQFSNSRSEMNVSTLELGDSALYLCASSFGLSSYNEQFFGPGTRLTVL.

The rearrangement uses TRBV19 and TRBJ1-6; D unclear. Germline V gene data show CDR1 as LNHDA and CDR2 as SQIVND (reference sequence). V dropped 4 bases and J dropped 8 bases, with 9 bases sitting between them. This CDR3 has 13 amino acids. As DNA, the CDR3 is TGTGCCAGTAGTAGAACTGTAGATTCACCCCTCCACTTT. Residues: CASSRTVDSPLHF.

CDR3: CASSFEQGWYEQYF. The DNA of the CDR3 is TGTGCCAGCAGCTTCGAACAGGGGTGGTACGAGCAGTACTTC. V usage is TRBV11-3 and J usage is TRBJ2-7, with 7 bases aligning to TRBD1. There are 14 residues in the CDR3. Germline-derived CDR1 and CDR2 are SGHNT and YENEEA. Trimming removed 3 bases from V and 4 bases from J; junction bases left unmatched: 6.

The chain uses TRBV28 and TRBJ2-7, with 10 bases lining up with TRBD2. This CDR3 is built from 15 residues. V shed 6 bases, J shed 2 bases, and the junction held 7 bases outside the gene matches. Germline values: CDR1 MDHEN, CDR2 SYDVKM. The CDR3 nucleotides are TGTGCCAGCAGCCTCCTAGCGGGGGTTGCCTACGAGCAGTACTTC. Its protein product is CASSLLAGVAYEQYF.

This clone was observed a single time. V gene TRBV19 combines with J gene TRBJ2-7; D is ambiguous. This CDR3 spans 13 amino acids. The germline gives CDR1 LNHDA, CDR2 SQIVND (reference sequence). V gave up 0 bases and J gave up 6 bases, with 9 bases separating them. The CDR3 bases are TGTGCCAGTAGTATAGATTGGAGAGGCGAGCAGTACTTC. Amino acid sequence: CASSIDWRGEQYF.

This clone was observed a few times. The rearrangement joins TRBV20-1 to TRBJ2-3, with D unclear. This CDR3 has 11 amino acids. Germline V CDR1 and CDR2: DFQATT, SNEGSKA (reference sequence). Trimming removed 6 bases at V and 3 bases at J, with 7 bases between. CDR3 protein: CSARATDTQYF. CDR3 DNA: TGCAGTGCCCGAGCTACAGATACGCAGTATTTT.

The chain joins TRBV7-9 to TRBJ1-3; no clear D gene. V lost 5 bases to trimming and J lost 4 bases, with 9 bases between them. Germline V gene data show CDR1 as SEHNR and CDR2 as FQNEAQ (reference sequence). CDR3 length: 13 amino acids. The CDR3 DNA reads TGTGCCAGCAGCCGCGAACGGGGAAACACCATATATTTT. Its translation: CASSRERGNTIYF.

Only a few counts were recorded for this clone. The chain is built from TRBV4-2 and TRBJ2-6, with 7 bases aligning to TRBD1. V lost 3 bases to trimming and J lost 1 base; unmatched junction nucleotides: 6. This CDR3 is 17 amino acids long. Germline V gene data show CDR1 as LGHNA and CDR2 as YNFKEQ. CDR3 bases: TGTGCCAGCAGCCATACGGGACAGCCTTCTGGGGCCAACGTCCTGACTTTC. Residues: CASSHTGQPSGANVLTF.

In DNA form, the CDR3 reads TGTGCCAGCAGTTCAAGGGGACAGGGGGACTATGGCTACACCTTC. Translating gives CASSSRGQGDYGYTF. This sequence joins TRBV27 and TRBJ1-2; TRBD1 aligns across 11 bases. V shed 4 bases and J 3 bases; nucleotides not matched to a gene: 4. Germline V CDR1 and CDR2: MNHEY, SMNVEV (reference sequence). The length of the CDR3 is 15 residues.

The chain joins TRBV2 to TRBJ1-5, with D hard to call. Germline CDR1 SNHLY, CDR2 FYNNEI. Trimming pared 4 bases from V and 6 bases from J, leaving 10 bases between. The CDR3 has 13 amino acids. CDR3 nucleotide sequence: TGTGCCAGCAGTGTAAGAGATCTTCAGCCCCAGCATTTT. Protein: CASSVRDLQPQHF.

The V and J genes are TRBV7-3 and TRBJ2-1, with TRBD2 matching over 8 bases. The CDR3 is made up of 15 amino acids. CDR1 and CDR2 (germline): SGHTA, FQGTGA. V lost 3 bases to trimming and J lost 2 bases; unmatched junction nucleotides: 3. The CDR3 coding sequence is TGTGCCAGCAGCTTGCCGGGACTAGCCTACAATGAGCAGTTCTTC. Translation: CASSLPGLAYNEQFF.

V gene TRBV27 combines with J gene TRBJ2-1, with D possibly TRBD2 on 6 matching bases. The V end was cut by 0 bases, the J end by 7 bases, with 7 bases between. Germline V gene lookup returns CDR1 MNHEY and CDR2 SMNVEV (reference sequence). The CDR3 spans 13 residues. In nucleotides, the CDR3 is TGTGCCAGCAGTTTATCGGCGGGGAATGAGCAGTTCTTC. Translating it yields CASSLSAGNEQFF.

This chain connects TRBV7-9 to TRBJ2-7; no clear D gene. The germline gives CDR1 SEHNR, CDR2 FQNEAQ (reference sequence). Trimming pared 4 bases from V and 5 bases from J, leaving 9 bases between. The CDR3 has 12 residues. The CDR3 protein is CASSSSSHEQYF. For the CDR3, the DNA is TGTGCCAGCAGCTCCAGTAGCCACGAGCAGTACTTC.

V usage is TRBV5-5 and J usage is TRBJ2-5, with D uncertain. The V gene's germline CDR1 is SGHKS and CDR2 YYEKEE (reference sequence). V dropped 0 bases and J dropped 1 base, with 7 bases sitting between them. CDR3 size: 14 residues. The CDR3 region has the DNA TGTGCCAGCAGCTTGGGACAAATCCAAGAGACCCAGTACTTC. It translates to CASSLGQIQETQYF. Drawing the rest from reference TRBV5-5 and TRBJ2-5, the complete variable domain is DAGVTQSPTHLIKTRGQQVTLRCSPISGHKSVSWYQQVLGQGPQFIFQYYEKEERGRGNFPDRFSARQFPNYSSELNVNALLLGDSALYLCASSLGQIQETQYFGPGTRLLVL.

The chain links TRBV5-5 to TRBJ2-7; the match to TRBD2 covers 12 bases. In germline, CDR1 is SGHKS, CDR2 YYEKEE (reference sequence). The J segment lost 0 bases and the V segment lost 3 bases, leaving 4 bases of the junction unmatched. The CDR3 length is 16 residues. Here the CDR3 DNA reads TGTGCCAGCAGCTCCCGGACTAGCGGGAACTCCTACGAGCAGTACTTC. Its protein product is CASSSRTSGNSYEQYF.

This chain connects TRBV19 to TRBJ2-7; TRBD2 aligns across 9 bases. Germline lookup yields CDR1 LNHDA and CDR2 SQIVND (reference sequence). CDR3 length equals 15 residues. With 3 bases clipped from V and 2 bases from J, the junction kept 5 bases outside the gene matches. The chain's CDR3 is CASSMWREGTYEQYF. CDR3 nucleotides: TGTGCCAGTAGTATGTGGCGGGAGGGGACCTACGAGCAGTACTTC.

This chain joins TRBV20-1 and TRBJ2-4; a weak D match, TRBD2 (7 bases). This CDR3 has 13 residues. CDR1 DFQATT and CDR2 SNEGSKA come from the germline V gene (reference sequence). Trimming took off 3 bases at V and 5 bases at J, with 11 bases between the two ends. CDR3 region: CSASRRGQNIQYF. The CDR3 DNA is TGCAGTGCTAGTCGGCGGGGGCAAAACATTCAGTACTTC.

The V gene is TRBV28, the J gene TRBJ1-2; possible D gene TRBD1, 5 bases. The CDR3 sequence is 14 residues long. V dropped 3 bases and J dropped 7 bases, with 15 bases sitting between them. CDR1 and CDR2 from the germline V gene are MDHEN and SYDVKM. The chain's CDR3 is CASSLVVLRGGYTF. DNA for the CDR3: TGTGCCAGCAGTTTGGTGGTTCTTAGGGGTGGCTACACCTTC.

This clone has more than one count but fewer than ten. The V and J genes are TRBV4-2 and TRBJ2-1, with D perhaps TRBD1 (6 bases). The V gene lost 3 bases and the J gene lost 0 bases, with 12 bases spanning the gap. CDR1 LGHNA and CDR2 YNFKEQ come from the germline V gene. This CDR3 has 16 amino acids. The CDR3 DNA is TGTGCCAGCAGCCATGGGGGCGGCCGCTCCTACAATGAGCAGTTCTTC. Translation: CASSHGGGRSYNEQFF.

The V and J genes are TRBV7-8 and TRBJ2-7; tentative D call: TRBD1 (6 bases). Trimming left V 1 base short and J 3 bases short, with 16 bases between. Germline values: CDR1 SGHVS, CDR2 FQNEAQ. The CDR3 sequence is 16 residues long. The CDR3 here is CASSLGVGHTFYEQYF. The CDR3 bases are TGTGCCAGCAGCTTAGGAGTGGGACACACATTCTACGAGCAGTACTTC. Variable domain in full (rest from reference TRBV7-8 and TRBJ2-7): GAGVSQSPRYKVAKRGQDVALRCDPISGHVSLFWYQQALGQGPEFLTYFQNEAQLDKSGLPSDRFFAERPEGSVSTLKIQRTQQEDSAVYLCASSLGVGHTFYEQYFGPGTRLTVT.

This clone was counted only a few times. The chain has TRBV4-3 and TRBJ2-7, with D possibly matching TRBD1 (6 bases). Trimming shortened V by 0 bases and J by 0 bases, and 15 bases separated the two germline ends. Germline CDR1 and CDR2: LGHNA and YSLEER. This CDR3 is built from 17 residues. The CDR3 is CASSQDGSKGVSYEQYF. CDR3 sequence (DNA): TGCGCCAGCAGCCAAGATGGGAGCAAGGGGGTCTCCTACGAGCAGTACTTC.

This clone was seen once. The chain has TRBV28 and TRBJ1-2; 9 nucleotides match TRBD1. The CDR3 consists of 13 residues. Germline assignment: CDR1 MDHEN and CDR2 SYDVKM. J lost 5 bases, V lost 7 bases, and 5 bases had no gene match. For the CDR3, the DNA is TGTGCCAGCACCGACGGACAGGGGTATGGCTACACCTTC. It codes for CASTDGQGYGYTF.

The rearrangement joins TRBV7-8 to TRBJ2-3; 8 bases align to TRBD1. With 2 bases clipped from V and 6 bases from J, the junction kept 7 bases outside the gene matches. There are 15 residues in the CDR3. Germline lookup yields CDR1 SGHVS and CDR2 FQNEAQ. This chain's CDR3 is CASSLPGQGADTQYF. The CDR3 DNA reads TGTGCCAGCAGCTTACCCGGACAGGGAGCCGATACGCAGTATTTT.